The present entry profiles one TCR beta chain with its context. Its antigen is not known. This sample was taken from a study of post-analysis software for immune sequencing data. Overall study findings and caveats: In multiple sclerosis, normalized Chao1 diversity was significantly below that of controls. Same-batch preparations were strongly co-clustered by F measure. With TRBV5-6, TRBV5-1 and TRBV20-1 included, several TRBV segments were more frequent in patients than in controls.

Incorporated into the TCR beta cDNA libraries were unique molecular identifiers, which served to reduce PCR and sequencing biases. Yield was 450,000 to 650,000 cDNA molecules from approximately 0.95 to 9.8 million T cells. TCRdb re-called the PCR reads through MiXCR, storing one row per CDR3 protein. Of almost 700,000 distinct CDR3 sequences in the sample, over 45% were seen once. Germline CDR1 reads SGHTA; CDR2 reads FQGNSA. CDR3 size: 17 residues. J lost 4 bases, V lost 5 bases, and 9 bases had no gene match. The specimen sequenced was blood. The clonotype originates from a girl aged 2 to 9 with multiple sclerosis. The chain uses TRBV7-2 and TRBJ2-1; 12 nucleotides align to TRBD2. The CDR3 sequence: CASSRPTSGGPYNEQFF. CDR3 coding DNA: TGTGCCAGCAGCCGCCCGACTAGCGGGGGACCTTACAATGAGCAGTTCTTC.